This entry concerns a single TCR beta chain. Its antigen is undetermined. V trimming: 0 bases; J trimming: 3 bases; junction bases outside the gene matches: 3. CDR1 and CDR2 (germline): SGDLS, YYNGEE. CDR3 length: 15 residues. This specimen belongs to a study of vaccination effects on CD4 cells after COVID-19. At the level of the study: Either the BNT162b2 or mRNA-1273 vaccine was given to participants in two doses.

Before sequencing, viral peptide pools were used by the ViraFEST assay to expand antigen-specific CD4+ T cells. Following an approximately eleven-day culture, CD4+ T cells were purified. The person had a PCR-confirmed SARS-CoV-2 infection during March to December 2020. Study findings and constraints: Late after vaccination, infection- and vaccine-induced clones showed marked clonal contraction.

Using immunoSEQ multiplex PCR, the repertoire was profiled, and TCRdb retains in-frame clones only, with some absent. The sample includes more than 20,000 clones, 75% to 85% seen only once; the top ten take roughly two fifths. This sequence was found in a human donor who had a prior SARS-CoV-2 infection. The sequencing used CD4+ T cells from PBMCs cultured with a peptide pool, collected before COVID-19 vaccination. The V call is TRBV9, the J call TRBJ2-1; 7 bases align to TRBD2. The CDR3 DNA sequence: TGTGCCAGCAGCGTAGTTGGCGGGGGCTACAATGAGCAGTTCTTC. Translation: CASSVVGGGYNEQFF.